A single count supports the clone carrying this TCR beta chain. Per the authors' pipeline: Amplification of reference gene primers provided the estimated nucleated cell counts. Sequenced by immunoSEQ multiplex PCR; TCRdb stores in-frame clones only, minus some. D and trimming come from the DNA, and the V and J calls and clone size come from that table. The sample has tens of thousands of clones; 91% are singletons. The sample belongs to a study of blood T cell repertoires in COVID-19. On the study more broadly: Researchers got acute and convalescent COVID-19 samples from the United States, Italy and Spain. In each case, the material was cDNA or gDNA derived from T cells, B-cell-depleted T cells, or PBMCs.

V was cut by 5 bases and J by 6 bases, with 20 bases left in between. The CDR3 is 15 amino acids. CDR1 is SEHNR, CDR2 FQNEAQ, per germline (reference sequence). This receptor was identified in a human donor in a cohort sampled during active COVID-19. The sequencing sample was made of peripheral blood. This chain uses TRBV7-9 with TRBJ2-7; D may be TRBD2 (6 bases). CDR3: CASSRRGSVIGEQYF. CDR3 DNA sequence: TGTGCCAGCAGCCGACGGGGGTCTGTTATCGGCGAGCAGTACTTC.